This TCR beta chain stems from a study of T cell repertoires in cytomegalovirus infection. Overall study context: Indications of both CMV infection and matching HLA type were provided by public TCR beta signatures.

A note on this clonotype: Its antigen is unknown.

CDR3 length equals 13 residues. V was pared by 6 bases and J by 2 bases, with 14 bases between. CDR1 is DFQATT, CDR2 SNEGSKA, per germline (reference sequence). TCRdb re-called the reads through MiXCR, storing one row per CDR3 protein. The sample includes 150,000 or so distinct CDR3 sequences, under 8% seen only once; the top ten take about a sixth. General study points: Ex vivo responses were dominated by HLA-C-restricted CMV-specific TCR beta clonotypes. Carriage of CMV together with the relevant HLA was identifiable through cumulative public TCR beta family frequency.

Material: PBMCs. This sequence originates from a human donor in good health (CMV status not recorded). Some clones in this sample may be carry-over from other donors' samples. The V and J genes are TRBV20-1 and TRBJ2-7; D uncertain. This CDR3 reads CSARSSLTYEQYF. The CDR3 DNA reads TGCAGTGCCCGAAGCTCTTTGACCTACGAGCAGTACTTC.